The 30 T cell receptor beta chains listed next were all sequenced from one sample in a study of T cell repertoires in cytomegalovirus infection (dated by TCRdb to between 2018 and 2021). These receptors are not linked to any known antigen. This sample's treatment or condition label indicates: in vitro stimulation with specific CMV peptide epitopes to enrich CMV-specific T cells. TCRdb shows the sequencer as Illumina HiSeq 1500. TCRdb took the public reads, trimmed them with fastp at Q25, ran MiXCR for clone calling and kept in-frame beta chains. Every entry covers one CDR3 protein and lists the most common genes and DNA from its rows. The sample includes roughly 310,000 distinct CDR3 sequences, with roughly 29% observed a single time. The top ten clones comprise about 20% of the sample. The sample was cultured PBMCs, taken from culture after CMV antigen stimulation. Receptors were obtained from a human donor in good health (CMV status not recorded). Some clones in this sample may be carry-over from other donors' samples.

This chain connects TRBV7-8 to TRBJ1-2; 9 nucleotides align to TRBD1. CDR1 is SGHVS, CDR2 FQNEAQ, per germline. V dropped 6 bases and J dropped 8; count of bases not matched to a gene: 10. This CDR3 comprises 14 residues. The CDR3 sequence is CASSSGQGNKGYTF. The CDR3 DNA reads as TGTGCCAGCAGTTCGGGACAGGGAAATAAAGGCTACACCTTC. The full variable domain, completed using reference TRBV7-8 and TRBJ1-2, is GAGVSQSPRYKVAKRGQDVALRCDPISGHVSLFWYQQALGQGPEFLTYFQNEAQLDKSGLPSDRFFAERPEGSVSTLKIQRTQQEDSAVYLCASSSGQGNKGYTFGSGTRLTVV.

CDR3 coding DNA: TGTGCCAGCAGCCTCCGGACGGGGGGTCAGCCCCAGCATTTT. Translating gives CASSLRTGGQPQHF. The rearrangement uses TRBV12-3 or TRBV12-4 and TRBJ1-5; weak D call: TRBD1 (5 bases). There are 14 residues in the CDR3. V dropped 6 bases and J dropped 6 bases, with 15 bases sitting between them.

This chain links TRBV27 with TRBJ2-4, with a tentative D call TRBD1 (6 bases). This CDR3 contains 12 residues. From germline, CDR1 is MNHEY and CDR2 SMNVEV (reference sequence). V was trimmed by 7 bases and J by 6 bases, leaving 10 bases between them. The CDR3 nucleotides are TGTGCCAGCATGGGGACATTAAACATTCAGTACTTC. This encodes CASMGTLNIQYF.

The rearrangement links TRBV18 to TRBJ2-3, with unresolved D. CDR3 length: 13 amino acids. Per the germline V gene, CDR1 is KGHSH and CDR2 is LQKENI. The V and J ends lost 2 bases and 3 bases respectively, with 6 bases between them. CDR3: CASSPSQTDTQYF. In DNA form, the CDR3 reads TGTGCCAGCTCACCAAGTCAAACAGATACGCAGTATTTT. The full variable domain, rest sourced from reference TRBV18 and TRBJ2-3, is NAGVMQNPRHLVRRRGQEARLRCSPMKGHSHVYWYRQLPEEGLKFMVYLQKENIIDESGMPKERFSAEFPKEGPSILRIQQVVRGDSAAYFCASSPSQTDTQYFGPGTRLTVL.

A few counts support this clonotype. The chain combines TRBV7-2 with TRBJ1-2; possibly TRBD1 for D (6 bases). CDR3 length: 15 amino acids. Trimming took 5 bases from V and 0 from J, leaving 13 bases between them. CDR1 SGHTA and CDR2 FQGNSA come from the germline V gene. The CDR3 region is CASSPVDRPNYGYTF. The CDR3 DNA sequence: TGTGCCAGCAGCCCAGTTGACAGGCCTAACTATGGCTACACCTTC.

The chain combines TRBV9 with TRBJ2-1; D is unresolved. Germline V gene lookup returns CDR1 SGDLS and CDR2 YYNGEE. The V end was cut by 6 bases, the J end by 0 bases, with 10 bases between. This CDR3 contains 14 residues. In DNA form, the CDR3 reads TGTGCCAGCAACAGCGAGAGCTCCTACAATGAGCAGTTCTTC. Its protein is CASNSESSYNEQFF. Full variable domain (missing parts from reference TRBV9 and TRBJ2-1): DSGVTQTPKHLITATGQRVTLRCSPRSGDLSVYWYQQSLDQGLQFLIQYYNGEERAKGNILERFSAQQFPDLHSELNLSSLELGDSALYFCASNSESSYNEQFFGPGTRLTVL.

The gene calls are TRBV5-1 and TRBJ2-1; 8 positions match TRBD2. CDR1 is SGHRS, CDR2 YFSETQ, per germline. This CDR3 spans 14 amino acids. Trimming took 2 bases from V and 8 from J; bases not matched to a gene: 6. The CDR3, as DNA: TGCGCCAGCAGCTTCGGGACTAGGGTTGATGAGCAGTTCTTC. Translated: CASSFGTRVDEQFF.

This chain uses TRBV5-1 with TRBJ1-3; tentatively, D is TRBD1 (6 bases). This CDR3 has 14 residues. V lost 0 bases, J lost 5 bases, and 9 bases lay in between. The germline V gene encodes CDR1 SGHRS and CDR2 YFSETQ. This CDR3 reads CASSLDRERNTIYF. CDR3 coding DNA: TGCGCCAGCAGCTTGGACAGGGAAAGAAACACCATATATTTT.

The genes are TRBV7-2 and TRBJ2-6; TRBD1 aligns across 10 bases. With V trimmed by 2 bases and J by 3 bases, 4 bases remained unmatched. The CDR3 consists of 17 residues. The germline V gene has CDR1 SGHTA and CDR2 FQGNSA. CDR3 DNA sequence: TGTGCCAGCAGCTTACGACAGGGGGCGATTGGGGCCAACGTCCTGACTTTC. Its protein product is CASSLRQGAIGANVLTF. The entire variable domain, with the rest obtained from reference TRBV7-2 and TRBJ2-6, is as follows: GAGVSQSPSNKVTEKGKDVELRCDPISGHTALYWYRQSLGQGLEFLIYFQGNSAPDKSGLPSDRFSAERTGGSVSTLTIQRTQQEDSAVYLCASSLRQGAIGANVLTFGAGSRLTVL.

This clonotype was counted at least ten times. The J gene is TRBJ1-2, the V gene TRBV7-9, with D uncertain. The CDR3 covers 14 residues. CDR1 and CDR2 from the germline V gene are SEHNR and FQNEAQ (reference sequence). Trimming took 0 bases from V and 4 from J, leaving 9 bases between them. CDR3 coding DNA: TGTGCCAGCAGCTTAGCCGAAGCCACCTATGGCTACACCTTC. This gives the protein CASSLAEATYGYTF.

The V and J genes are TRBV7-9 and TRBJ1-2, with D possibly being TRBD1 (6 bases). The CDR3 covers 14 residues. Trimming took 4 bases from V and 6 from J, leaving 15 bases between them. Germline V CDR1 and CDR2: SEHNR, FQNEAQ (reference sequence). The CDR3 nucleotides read TGTGCCAGCAGCTCTAAGTGGGACATCCATGGCTACACCTTC. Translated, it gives CASSSKWDIHGYTF.

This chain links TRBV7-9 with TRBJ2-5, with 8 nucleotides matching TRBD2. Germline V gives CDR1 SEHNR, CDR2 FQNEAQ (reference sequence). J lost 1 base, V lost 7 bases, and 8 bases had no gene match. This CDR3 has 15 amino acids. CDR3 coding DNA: TGTGCCAGCACACCTGCGGGGGGCCGCCAAGAGACCCAGTACTTC. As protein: CASTPAGGRQETQYF.

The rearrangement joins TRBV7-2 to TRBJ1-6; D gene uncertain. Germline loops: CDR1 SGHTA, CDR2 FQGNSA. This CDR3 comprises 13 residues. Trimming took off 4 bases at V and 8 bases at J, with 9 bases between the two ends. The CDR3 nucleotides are TGTGCCAGCAGCTCGATCCGGGATTCACCCCTCCACTTT. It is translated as CASSSIRDSPLHF.

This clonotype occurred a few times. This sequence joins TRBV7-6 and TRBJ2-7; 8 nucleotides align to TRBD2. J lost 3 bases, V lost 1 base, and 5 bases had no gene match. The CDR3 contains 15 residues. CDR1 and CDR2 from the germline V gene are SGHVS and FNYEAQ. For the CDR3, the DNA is TGTGCCAGCAGCTTAGATGTGACTAGCGACTACGAGCAGTACTTC. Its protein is CASSLDVTSDYEQYF. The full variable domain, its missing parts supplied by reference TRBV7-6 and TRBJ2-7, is GAGVSQSPRYKVTKRGQDVALRCDPISGHVSLYWYRQALGQGPEFLTYFNYEAQQDKSGLPNDRFSAERPEGSISTLTIQRTEQRDSAMYRCASSLDVTSDYEQYFGPGTRLTVT.

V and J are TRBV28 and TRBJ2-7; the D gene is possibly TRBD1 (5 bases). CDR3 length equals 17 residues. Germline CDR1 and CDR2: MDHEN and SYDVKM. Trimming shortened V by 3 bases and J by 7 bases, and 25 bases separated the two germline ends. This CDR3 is CASSFRMLRRSSGEQYF. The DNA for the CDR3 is TGTGCCAGCAGTTTCCGTATGCTCAGACGGAGCTCAGGGGAGCAGTACTTC.

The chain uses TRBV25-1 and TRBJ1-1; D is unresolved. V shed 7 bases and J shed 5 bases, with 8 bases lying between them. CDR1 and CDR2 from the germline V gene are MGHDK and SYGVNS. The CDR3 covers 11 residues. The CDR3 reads CASTGITEAFF. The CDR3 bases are TGTGCCAGCACGGGAATAACTGAAGCTTTCTTT.

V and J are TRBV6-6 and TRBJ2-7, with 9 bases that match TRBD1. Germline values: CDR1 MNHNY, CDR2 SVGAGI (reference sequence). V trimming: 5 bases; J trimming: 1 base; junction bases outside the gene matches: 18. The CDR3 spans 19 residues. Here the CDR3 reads CASSRMGQGINPSSYEQYF. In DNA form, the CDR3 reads TGTGCCAGCAGTCGAATGGGACAGGGCATCAACCCTTCATCCTACGAGCAGTACTTC.

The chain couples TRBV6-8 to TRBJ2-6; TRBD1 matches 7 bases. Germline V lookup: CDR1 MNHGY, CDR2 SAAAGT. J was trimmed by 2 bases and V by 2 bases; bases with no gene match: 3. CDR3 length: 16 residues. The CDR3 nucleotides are TGTGCCAGCAGTTACGTAGACAGGGCTGGGGCCAACGTCCTGACTTTC. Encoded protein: CASSYVDRAGANVLTF.

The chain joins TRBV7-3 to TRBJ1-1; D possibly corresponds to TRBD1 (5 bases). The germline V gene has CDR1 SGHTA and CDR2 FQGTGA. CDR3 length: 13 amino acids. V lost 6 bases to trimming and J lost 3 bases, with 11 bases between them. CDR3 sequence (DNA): TGTGCCAGCAGGGGACTGAATCACACTGAAGCTTTCTTT. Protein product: CASRGLNHTEAFF.

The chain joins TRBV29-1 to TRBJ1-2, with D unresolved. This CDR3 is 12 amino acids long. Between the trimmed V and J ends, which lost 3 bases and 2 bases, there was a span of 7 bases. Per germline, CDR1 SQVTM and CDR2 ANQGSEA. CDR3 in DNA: TGCAGCGTTGAGATCAGGAACTATGGCTACACCTTC. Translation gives CSVEIRNYGYTF.

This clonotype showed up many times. DNA for the CDR3: TGTGCCAGCAGCTCCCCCCGGCGGGTGGGTGTATACGAGCAGTACTTC. It is translated as CASSSPRRVGVYEQYF. This sequence joins TRBV7-2 and TRBJ2-7; TRBD2 is a possible D gene (5 bases). The CDR3 is 16 amino acids. The V gene lost 4 bases and the J gene lost 4 bases, with 20 bases spanning the gap. CDR1 and CDR2 (germline): SGHTA, FQGNSA.

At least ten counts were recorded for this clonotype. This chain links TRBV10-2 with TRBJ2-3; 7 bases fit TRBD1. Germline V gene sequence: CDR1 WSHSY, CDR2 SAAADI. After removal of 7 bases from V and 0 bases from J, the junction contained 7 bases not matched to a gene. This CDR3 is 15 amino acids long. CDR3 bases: TGCGCCAGCATCGAAGGGGGCGCGAGCACAGATACGCAGTATTTT. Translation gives CASIEGGASTDTQYF.

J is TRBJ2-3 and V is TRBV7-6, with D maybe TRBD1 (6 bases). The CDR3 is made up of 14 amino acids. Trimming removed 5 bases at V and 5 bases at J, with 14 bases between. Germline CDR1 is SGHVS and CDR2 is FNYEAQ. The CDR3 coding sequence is TGTGCCAGCAGCCTAGGGGGTTCTGGAGATACGCAGTATTTT. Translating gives CASSLGGSGDTQYF.

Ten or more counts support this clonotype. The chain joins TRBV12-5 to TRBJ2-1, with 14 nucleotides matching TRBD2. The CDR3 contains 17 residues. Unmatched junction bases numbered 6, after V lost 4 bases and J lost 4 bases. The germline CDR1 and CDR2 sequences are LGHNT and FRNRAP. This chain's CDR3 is CASGSGLAGGRYNEQFF. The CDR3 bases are TGTGCTAGTGGTTCCGGACTAGCGGGAGGCCGATACAATGAGCAGTTCTTC.

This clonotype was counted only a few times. The CDR3 nucleotides read TGTGCCAGCAGCTTGATAGGAGGGGTACCGGACTATGGCTACACCTTC. Translating it yields CASSLIGGVPDYGYTF. The chain employs TRBV7-2 and TRBJ1-2; a possible D gene is TRBD1 (5 bases). Germline CDR1 reads SGHTA; CDR2 reads FQGNSA. The CDR3 contains 16 residues. Trimming took off 3 bases at V and 3 bases at J, with 17 bases between the two ends.

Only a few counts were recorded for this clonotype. The CDR3 region has the DNA TGCGCCAGCAGGGTCGGACTAGCGGGAGTCCACGAGCAGTACTTC. Protein: CASRVGLAGVHEQYF. The J gene is TRBJ2-7, the V gene TRBV5-1; TRBD2 matches 13 bases. V lost 5 bases to trimming and J lost 5 bases; unmatched junction nucleotides: 7. The CDR3 totals 15 residues. Per the germline V gene, CDR1 is SGHRS and CDR2 is YFSETQ.

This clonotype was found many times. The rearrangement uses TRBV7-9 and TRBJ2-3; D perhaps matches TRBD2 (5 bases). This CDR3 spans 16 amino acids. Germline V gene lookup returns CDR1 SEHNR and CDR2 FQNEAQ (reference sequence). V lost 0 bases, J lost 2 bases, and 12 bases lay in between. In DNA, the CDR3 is TGTGCCAGCAGCTTAGCGGTGGGTCGGGACACAGATACGCAGTATTTT. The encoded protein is CASSLAVGRDTDTQYF.

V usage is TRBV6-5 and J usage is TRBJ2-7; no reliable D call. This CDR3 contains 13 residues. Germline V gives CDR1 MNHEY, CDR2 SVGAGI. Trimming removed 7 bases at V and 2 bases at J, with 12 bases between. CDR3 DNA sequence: TGTGCCAGCAACAAGGGAATTCCCTACGAGCAGTACTTC. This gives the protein CASNKGIPYEQYF.

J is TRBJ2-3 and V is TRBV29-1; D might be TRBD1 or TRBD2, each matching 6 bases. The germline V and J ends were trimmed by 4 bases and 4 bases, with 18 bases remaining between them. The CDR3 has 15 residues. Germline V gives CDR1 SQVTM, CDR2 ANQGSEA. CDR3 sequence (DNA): TGCAGCGTTGCCGCCGGTGGGGGGCGCGCAGATACGCAGTATTTT. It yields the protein CSVAAGGGRADTQYF.

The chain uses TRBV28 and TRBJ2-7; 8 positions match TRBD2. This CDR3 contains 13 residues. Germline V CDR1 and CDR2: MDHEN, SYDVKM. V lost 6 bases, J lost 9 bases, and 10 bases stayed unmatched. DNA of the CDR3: TGTGCCAGCAGGCACGGCGGGGGGCAGGGGCAGTACTTC. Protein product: CASRHGGGQGQYF.